This T cell receptor beta chain was found in a study of CD8 T cells in ankylosing spondylitis. Study conclusions and caveats: Earlier literature documents some of the motif variants in reactive arthritis synovial fluid and blood. Disease-associated clonotypes exhibited CD8+ identity and were relatively infrequent in peripheral blood.

Germline V gene data show CDR1 as SNHLY and CDR2 as FYNNEI. The CDR3 extends over 14 amino acids. With respect to this clonotype: Its antigen remains unidentified. Relative to the germline gene, one junction end is altered; a read error may explain this.

Quantitative 5'-RACE was performed with molecular barcodes, and it yielded the TCR beta libraries. TCRdb redid the calling of the 5' RACE reads with MiXCR, one entry per CDR3 protein. The table includes 150,000 or so distinct CDR3 sequences, roughly 10% detected once. This TCR came from a male donor with ankylosing spondylitis or in good health (not recorded which). V usage is TRBV2 and J usage is TRBJ2-7, with 11 positions matching TRBD1. The sample taken for sequencing was blood, either unsorted or a sorted T cell fraction (not recorded which). This chain's CDR3 is CASSSRTGGEHHNF. CDR3 nucleotide sequence: TGTGCCAGCAGTTCCCGGACAGGGGGCGAACACCACAACTTC.